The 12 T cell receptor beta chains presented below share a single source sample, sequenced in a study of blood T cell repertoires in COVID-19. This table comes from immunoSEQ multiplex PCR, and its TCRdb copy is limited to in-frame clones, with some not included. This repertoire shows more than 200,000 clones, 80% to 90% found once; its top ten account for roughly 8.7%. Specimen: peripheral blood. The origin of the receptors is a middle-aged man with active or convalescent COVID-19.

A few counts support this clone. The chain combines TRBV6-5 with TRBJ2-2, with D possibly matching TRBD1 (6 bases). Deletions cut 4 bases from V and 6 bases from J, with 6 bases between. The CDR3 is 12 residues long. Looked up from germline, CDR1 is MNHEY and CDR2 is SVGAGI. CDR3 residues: CASSSGAGELFF. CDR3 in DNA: TGTGCCAGCAGTTCAGGGGCCGGGGAGCTGTTTTTT.

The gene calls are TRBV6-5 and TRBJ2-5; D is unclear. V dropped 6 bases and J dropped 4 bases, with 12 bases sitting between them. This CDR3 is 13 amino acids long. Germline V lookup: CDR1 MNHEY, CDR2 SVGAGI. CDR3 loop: CASRKDWRETQYF. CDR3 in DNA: TGTGCCAGCAGGAAAGACTGGCGAGAGACCCAGTACTTC.

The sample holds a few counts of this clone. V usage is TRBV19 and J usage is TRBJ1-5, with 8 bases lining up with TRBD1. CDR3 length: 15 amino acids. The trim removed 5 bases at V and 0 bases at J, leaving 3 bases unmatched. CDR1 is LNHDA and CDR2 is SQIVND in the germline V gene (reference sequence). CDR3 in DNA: TGTGCCAGTAGTTACAGGGGGACTAGCAATCAGCCCCAGCATTTT. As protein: CASSYRGTSNQPQHF.

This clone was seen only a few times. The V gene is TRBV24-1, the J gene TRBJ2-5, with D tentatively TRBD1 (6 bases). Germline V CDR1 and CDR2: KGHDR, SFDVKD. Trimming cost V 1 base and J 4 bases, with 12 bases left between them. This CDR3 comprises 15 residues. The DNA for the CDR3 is TGTGCCACCAGTGATTTTTGGGGGCAGGGAGAGACCCAGTACTTC. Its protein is CATSDFWGQGETQYF.

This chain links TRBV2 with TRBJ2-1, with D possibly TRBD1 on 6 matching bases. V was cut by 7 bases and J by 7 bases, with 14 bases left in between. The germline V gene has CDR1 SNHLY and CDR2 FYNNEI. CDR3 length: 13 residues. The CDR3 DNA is TGTGCCAGCAAGTTTCCAGGGGCTAATGAGCAGTTCTTC. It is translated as CASKFPGANEQFF.

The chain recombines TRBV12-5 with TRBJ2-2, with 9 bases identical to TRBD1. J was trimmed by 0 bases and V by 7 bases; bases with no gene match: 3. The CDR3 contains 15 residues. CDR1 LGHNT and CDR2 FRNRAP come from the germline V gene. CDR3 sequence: CASVRDRANTGELFF. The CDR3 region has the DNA TGTGCTAGTGTAAGGGACAGGGCGAACACCGGGGAGCTGTTTTTT.

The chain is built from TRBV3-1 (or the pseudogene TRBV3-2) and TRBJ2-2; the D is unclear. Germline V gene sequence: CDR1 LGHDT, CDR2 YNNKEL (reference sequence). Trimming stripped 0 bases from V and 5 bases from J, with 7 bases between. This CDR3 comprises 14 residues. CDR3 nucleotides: TGTGCCAGCAGCCAAGATTGGCAGACCGGGGAGCTGTTTTTT. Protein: CASSQDWQTGELFF.

The CDR3 DNA sequence: TGTGCCAGCAGCCCTTGGCAGGGTCACAATGAGCAGTTCTTC. Its translation: CASSPWQGHNEQFF. V is TRBV5-4 and J is TRBJ2-1; perhaps TRBD1 as D (5 bases). The germline V gene encodes CDR1 SGHNT and CDR2 YYREEE (reference sequence). V was pared by 4 bases and J by 5 bases, with 13 bases between. The CDR3 has 14 amino acids.

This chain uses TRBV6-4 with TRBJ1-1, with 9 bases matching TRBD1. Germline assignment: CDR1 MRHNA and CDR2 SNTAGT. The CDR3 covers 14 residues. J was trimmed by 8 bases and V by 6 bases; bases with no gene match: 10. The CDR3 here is CASRRTGALGEAFF. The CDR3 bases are TGTGCCAGCAGAAGGACAGGGGCCCTTGGGGAAGCTTTCTTT.

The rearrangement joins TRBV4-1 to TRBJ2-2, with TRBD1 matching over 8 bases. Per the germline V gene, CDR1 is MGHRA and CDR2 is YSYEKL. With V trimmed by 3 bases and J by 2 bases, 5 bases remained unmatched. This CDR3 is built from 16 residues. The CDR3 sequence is CASSQPQGANTGELFF. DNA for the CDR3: TGCGCCAGCAGCCAGCCCCAGGGGGCTAACACCGGGGAGCTGTTTTTT.

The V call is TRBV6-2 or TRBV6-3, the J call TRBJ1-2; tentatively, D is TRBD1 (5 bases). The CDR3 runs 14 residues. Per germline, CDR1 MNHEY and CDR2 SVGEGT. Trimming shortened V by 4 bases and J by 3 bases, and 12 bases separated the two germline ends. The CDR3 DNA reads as TGTGCCAGCAGTTTCGCTGACAGAGACTATGGCTACACCTTC. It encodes CASSFADRDYGYTF.

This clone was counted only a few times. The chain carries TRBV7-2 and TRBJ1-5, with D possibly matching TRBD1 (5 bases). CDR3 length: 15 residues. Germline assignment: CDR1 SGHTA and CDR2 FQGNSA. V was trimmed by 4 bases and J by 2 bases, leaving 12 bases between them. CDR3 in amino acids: CASSSGGFGNQPQHF. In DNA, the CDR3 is TGTGCCAGCAGCTCGGGGGGTTTCGGCAATCAGCCCCAGCATTTT.